A selection of T cell receptor beta chains follows, all from one sample in a study of blood T cell repertoires in COVID-19. The method was immunoSEQ multiplex PCR; TCRdb's version includes in-frame clones alone and lacks a portion of them. This sample has roughly 170,000 clones; approximately 87% occur once, and the top ten carry roughly 20%. Sequenced: peripheral blood. The origin of the receptors is an older man with active or convalescent COVID-19. CDR3s include the opening cysteine and the closing phenylalanine or tryptophan. A D gene is named only where the DNA matches it firmly. Expanded clones are given a class, and other clones once, few, many or no size at all.

abundance	v_gene	j_gene	d_gene	CDR3aa	CDR3nt
.	TRBV5-1	TRBJ2-5	.	CASSWVGAETQYF	TGCGCCAGCAGCTGGGTTGGGGCAGAGACCCAGTACTTC
few	TRBV27	TRBJ2-7	TRBD1	CASRTGNTYEQYF	TGTGCCAGCCGGACAGGGAACACCTACGAGCAGTACTTC
.	TRBV10-3	TRBJ1-4	.	CATQGTTNEKLFF	TGTGCCACCCAGGGGACGACTAATGAAAAACTGTTTTTT
.	TRBV24-1	TRBJ2-2	.	CATSDPRDTGELFF	TGTGCCACCAGTGACCCCAGGGACACCGGGGAGCTGTTTTTT
.	TRBV7-2	TRBJ2-1	.	CASSPAEGARNEQFF	TGTGCCAGCAGCCCAGCGGAGGGTGCGAGAAATGAGCAGTTCTTC
.	TRBV7-2	TRBJ2-7	.	CASSLGLSWEQYF	TGTGCCAGCAGCTTAGGGTTGAGCTGGGAGCAGTACTTC
once	TRBV12-5	TRBJ2-2	TRBD1	CASGRGQGIATGELFF	TGTGCTAGTGGCCGCGGACAGGGAATAGCCACCGGGGAGCTGTTTTTT
.	TRBV11-1	TRBJ1-1	TRBD1	CASSAGQGRPEAFF	TGTGCCAGCAGCGCGGGACAGGGACGGCCTGAAGCTTTCTTT
.	TRBV10-3	TRBJ1-3	TRBD1	CAISDLGQYSGNTIYF	TGTGCCATCAGTGATCTGGGACAGTACTCTGGAAACACCATATATTTT
.	TRBV9	TRBJ2-1	.	CASSVQTGSYNEQFF	TGTGCCAGCAGCGTACAGACAGGATCCTACAATGAGCAGTTCTTC
.	TRBV5-6	TRBJ1-5	.	CASSPGAGLNQPQHF	TGTGCCAGCAGCCCCGGTGCAGGCTTGAATCAGCCCCAGCATTTT
.	TRBV5-1	TRBJ1-1	.	CASSSGEWATEAFF	TGCGCCAGCAGCTCAGGGGAGTGGGCCACTGAAGCTTTCTTT
.	TRBV11-3	TRBJ2-1	.	CASSLAAQFYNEQFF	TGTGCCAGCAGCTTAGCGGCACAGTTCTACAATGAGCAGTTCTTC
.	TRBV10-1	TRBJ1-2	.	CASSDSTNYGYTF	TGCGCCAGCAGTGATAGCACTAACTATGGCTACACCTTC
.	TRBV30	TRBJ1-1	.	CACLHRESTEAFF	TGTGCCTGTCTCCACAGGGAGAGCACTGAAGCTTTCTTT
.	TRBV2	TRBJ2-5	TRBD2	CASSDASGGETQYF	TGTGCCAGCAGTGATGCTAGCGGGGGAGAGACCCAGTACTTC
.	TRBV19	TRBJ1-5	TRBD1	CASEGTGKIQPQHF	TGTGCCAGCGAAGGGACAGGGAAAATTCAGCCCCAGCATTTT
few	TRBV7-8	TRBJ2-3	TRBD1	CASSFRTGARTDTQYF	TGTGCCAGCAGCTTTCGGACAGGGGCGCGCACAGATACGCAGTATTTT
.	TRBV19	TRBJ1-3	.	CASSILAAGSGNTIYF	TGTGCCAGTAGTATATTGGCTGCTGGCTCTGGAAACACCATATATTTT
.	TRBV7-2	TRBJ2-7	.	CASSRSGVINEQYF	TGTGCCAGCAGCAGGTCGGGAGTAATCAACGAGCAGTACTTC
.	TRBV6-2/TRBV6-3	TRBJ1-1	TRBD1	CASSSPGQGTTEAFF	TGTGCCAGCAGTTCCCCCGGACAGGGGACCACTGAAGCTTTCTTT
.	TRBV13	TRBJ2-5	TRBD2	CASSPRGNQETQYF	TGTGCCAGCAGCCCGCGGGGGAATCAAGAGACCCAGTACTTC
.	TRBV9	TRBJ2-1	TRBD2	CASSVGGLAGNNEQFF	TGTGCCAGCAGCGTAGGAGGGCTAGCGGGAAACAATGAGCAGTTCTTC
.	TRBV18	TRBJ1-6	.	CASSHDRISSPLHF	TGTGCCAGCTCCCACGACAGAATATCCTCACCCCTCCACTTT
once	TRBV11-2	TRBJ1-1	.	CATHVLRVWTEAFF	TGTGCCACCCACGTACTGCGGGTTTGGACTGAAGCTTTCTTT
.	TRBV6-2/TRBV6-3	TRBJ2-7	.	CASSRRDRRRSYEQYF	TGTGCCAGCAGTCGGCGGGACCGAAGGCGCTCCTACGAGCAGTACTTC
.	TRBV5-4	TRBJ1-1	TRBD1	CASSSPGSTGGLQNTEAFF	TGTGCCAGCAGTTCCCCCGGGAGTACAGGGGGCCTTCAGAACACTGAAGCTTTCTTT